These T cell receptor beta chains were read from a single sample in a study of T-cell reconstitution after alpha-beta-depleted transplantation in children. TCRdb reprocessed the PCR reads via MiXCR and lists one record per CDR3 protein. This sample has about 150,000 distinct CDR3 sequences, with 8.5% to 10% found just once. The specimen was PBMCs, mostly from graft donor cells, collected 180 days after TCRalphabeta/CD19-depleted stem cell transplant. These receptors were collected from a female patient between 2 and 15 years old who had a stem cell transplant for congenital amegakaryocytic thrombocytopenia, so the T cells may come from the graft donor. Each CDR3 is given with its conserved first and last residue. D genes are given only for firm matches. Size is omitted from some rows. Given values are once, few, many or a class for expanded clones.

CDR3 protein	V gene	J gene	D gene	clone size
CASSLNTVQYF	TRBV28	TRBJ2-7	NA	few
CASSRARLNEQFF	TRBV2	TRBJ2-1	NA	many
CASSSPVWGTEAFF	TRBV7-2	TRBJ1-1	NA	many
CASSEYRNTEAFF	TRBV25-1	TRBJ1-1	NA	many
CASSLARRAYYEQYF	TRBV5-5	TRBJ2-7	NA	many
CASSPTGQGYEQYF	TRBV4-1	TRBJ2-7	TRBD1	many
CASSPPSGIKYNEQFF	TRBV4-1	TRBJ2-1	TRBD2	few
CSARVHSRGRNEQYF	TRBV20-1	TRBJ2-7	TRBD1	NA
CASSTGTRTQNTEAFF	TRBV5-1	TRBJ1-1	NA	many
CASSWNQETQYF	TRBV5-5	TRBJ2-5	NA	many
CASSLGASPGNTIYF	TRBV5-1	TRBJ1-3	NA	many
CASSLTRGYEQFF	TRBV7-3	TRBJ2-1	NA	few
CASSSTSGNYEQYF	TRBV7-2	TRBJ2-7	TRBD2	NA
CASSSSTSGGAGETQYF	TRBV5-1	TRBJ2-5	TRBD2	NA
CASGRQGTTGELFF	TRBV11-2	TRBJ2-2	TRBD1	many
CASSFAGRGDQETQYF	TRBV5-1	TRBJ2-5	NA	many
CSAPPMNTEAFF	TRBV20-1	TRBJ1-1	NA	many
CASSSPSLAVSYNEQFF	TRBV28	TRBJ2-1	TRBD2	many
CASRYLPGAEVYSNQPQHF	TRBV12-2	TRBJ1-5	NA	NA
CSARDLGPLKYEQYF	TRBV20-1	TRBJ2-7	NA	NA
CASGGGYEQFF	TRBV28	TRBJ2-1	NA	many
CASSFRYRSPLHF	TRBV28	TRBJ1-6	NA	many
CASSLMLESQETQYF	TRBV6-1	TRBJ2-5	NA	few
CASSLGRYEQYF	TRBV12-3/TRBV12-4	TRBJ2-7	NA	many
CASSPLPGDNEQFF	TRBV18	TRBJ2-1	NA	few
CASSLLGKTTNEKLFF	TRBV7-2	TRBJ1-4	NA	many
CASSPTWGAGSYEQYF	TRBV27	TRBJ2-7	NA	many
CASSQSGDTEAFF	TRBV3-1	TRBJ1-1	NA	many
CASSLEGRGSYEQYF	TRBV5-1	TRBJ2-7	NA	many
CASSVLGTGVIETQYF	TRBV28	TRBJ2-5	TRBD1	many
CASSYSISGVEQYF	TRBV6-2/TRBV6-3	TRBJ2-7	NA	many
CASKRTSGSGATYEQYF	TRBV4-1	TRBJ2-7	TRBD2	NA
CASSLGDNGNTIYF	TRBV5-1	TRBJ1-3	NA	many
CSARKGRGTEAFF	TRBV20-1	TRBJ1-1	NA	many
CATSRDVDRFFFGELFF	TRBV15	TRBJ2-2	TRBD1	many
CASSRDRQSQETQYF	TRBV12-3/TRBV12-4	TRBJ2-5	TRBD1	many
CASSISVNTEAFF	TRBV19	TRBJ1-1	NA	many
CSARGTVNTEAFF	TRBV20-1	TRBJ1-1	NA	many
CSATSGKIPNSEQFF	TRBV20-1	TRBJ2-1	TRBD2	many
CASSSSGTISEQFF	TRBV7-2	TRBJ2-1	TRBD2	many
CASRTGGRTEAFF	TRBV25-1	TRBJ1-1	NA	many
CASSLLLEETQYF	TRBV5-1	TRBJ2-5	NA	few
CATSDPRQGAYNEQFF	TRBV24-1	TRBJ2-1	TRBD1	few
CASSTQDRGFYNEQFF	TRBV4-1	TRBJ2-1	TRBD1	many
CAWTGDLYEQYF	TRBV30	TRBJ2-7	NA	many
CASSFGTLSSYEQYF	TRBV28	TRBJ2-7	NA	NA
CASSFVRQADGYTF	TRBV5-5	TRBJ1-2	NA	many
CASTGAYEQYF	TRBV6-2/TRBV6-3	TRBJ2-7	NA	many
CATGKQVWWNQPQHF	TRBV24-1	TRBJ1-5	NA	many
CAISPGGPGETQYF	TRBV10-3	TRBJ2-5	TRBD2	many
CASSLRGFSEAFF	TRBV28	TRBJ1-1	NA	many
CASSEWTGVNTQYF	TRBV2	TRBJ2-3	TRBD1	few
CASSVQVYEQYF	TRBV7-9	TRBJ2-7	NA	many
CASGAGNEQFF	TRBV25-1	TRBJ2-1	NA	many